The present entry profiles one T cell receptor beta chain with its context. The data originate from a study of blood T cell repertoires in COVID-19. Across the study: The cDNA or gDNA used as material had been derived from T cells, B-cell-depleted T cells, or PBMCs.

Trimming took off 3 bases at V and 2 bases at J, with 12 bases between the two ends. The CDR3 is made up of 15 amino acids. The germline CDR1 and CDR2 sequences are MDHEN and SYDVKM. Using immunoSEQ multiplex PCR, the repertoire was profiled, and TCRdb retains in-frame clones only, with some absent. The sample yields around 85,000 clones, 86% seen once. This TCR derives from a man in his fifties with active COVID-19. This rearrangement joins TRBV28 to TRBJ2-3; a weak D match, TRBD1 (5 bases). Sequencing used peripheral blood. DNA for the CDR3: TGTGCCAGCAGTTTCGCAGGGTCGAACACAGATACGCAGTATTTT. It is translated as CASSFAGSNTDTQYF.